This T cell receptor beta chain was sequenced in a study of cytomegalovirus exposure and HLA in healthy donors. The overall study: Per a later analysis, the roughly 690 first-cohort and approximately 120 validation repertoires shared one platform.

J gave up 6 bases and V 0 bases, and 9 bases lay outside the gene matches. This CDR3 region has 16 residues. Germline CDR1 SEHNR, CDR2 FQNEAQ (reference sequence). The sample holds one count of this clone. Its antigen is not known. Sequencing was performed with immunoSEQ multiplex PCR; in TCRdb, only in-frame clones are kept and a portion is missing. The table lists some 49,000 clones, around 91% of them singletons, with around 1.4% in the top ten. Study-level findings and limits: Whilst most TCR sequences proved rare, a subset of public TCRs occurred across many donors. A list of 150 to 200 TCR beta chains associated with cytomegalovirus was given. It was reportedly the case that the classifier diagnosed cytomegalovirus status with high specificity and sensitivity.

The origin of this receptor is a man younger than 35 in good health and CMV-seronegative. The sequenced sample was PBMCs. The chain carries TRBV7-9 and TRBJ1-1, with 8 bases lining up with TRBD1. The CDR3 is CASSLAMRTGKAEAFF. CDR3 nucleotides: TGTGCCAGCAGCTTAGCAATGAGGACAGGGAAGGCTGAAGCTTTCTTT.